This entry lists 5 T cell receptor beta chains sequenced from one sample in a study of identical twins. One entry per CDR3 protein, called by TCRdb with MiXCR from the 5' RACE reads. The sample consists of hundreds of thousands of distinct CDR3 sequences, around 6.6% of them appearing once. These data were also reused for a study on yellow fever vaccine responses in identical twins.

Material for sequencing was memory (CD45RO+) T cells sorted from blood. All receptors derive from a woman aged 18-35 years in good health.

The V gene is TRBV29-1, the J gene TRBJ2-1; 12 bases agree with TRBD2. The germline V gene encodes CDR1 SQVTM and CDR2 ANQGSEA. V shed 8 bases, J shed 7 bases, and the junction held 12 bases outside the gene matches. CDR3 length equals 15 residues. For the CDR3, the DNA is TGCAGCACGGGGACTAGCGGGTCCCAAAGGAATGAGCAGTTCTTC. This translates into CSTGTSGSQRNEQFF.

This clonotype appeared many times. The chain carries TRBV7-9 and TRBJ2-2; D is perhaps TRBD2 (6 bases). Deletions cut 5 bases from V and 6 bases from J, with 13 bases between. The germline V gene has CDR1 SEHNR and CDR2 FQNEAQ (reference sequence). This CDR3 comprises 14 residues. Here the CDR3 DNA reads TGTGCCAGCAGCCCACGTGGAGGGCCCGGGGAGCTGTTTTTT. This encodes CASSPRGGPGELFF.

Details on this clonotype: One base away lies a much larger clone, so this may be a sequencing read error. The V gene is TRBV3-1, the J gene TRBJ2-5; D ambiguous. V shed 3 bases and J shed 1 base, with 9 bases lying between them. The CDR3 extends over 14 amino acids. From germline, CDR1 is LGHDT and CDR2 YNNKEL (reference sequence). CDR3 sequence: CASSQVTVQETQYF. Here the CDR3 DNA reads TGTGCCAGCAGCCAGGTGACTGTCCAAGAGACCCAGTACTTC.

This clonotype came up a few times. The chain recombines TRBV7-2 with TRBJ2-7; D is unclear. V lost 0 bases to trimming and J lost 3 bases, with 9 bases between them. CDR3 length: 14 amino acids. Germline V gene sequence: CDR1 SGHTA, CDR2 FQGNSA. CDR3 sequence (DNA): TGTGCCAGCAGCTTAGCGAATACTCGCTACGAGCAGTACGTC. It specifies CASSLANTRYEQYV.

At least ten counts were recorded for this clonotype. V is TRBV28 and J is TRBJ2-4; 12 bases fit TRBD2. From germline, CDR1 is MDHEN and CDR2 SYDVKM. V gave up 3 bases and J gave up 9 bases; unmatched junction bases: 3. This CDR3 is 14 amino acids long. Written as DNA, the CDR3 is TGTGCCAGCAGTTTCCCGGGACTAGCGGGCATTCAGTACTTC. Its translation is CASSFPGLAGIQYF.